This T cell receptor (beta chain) was obtained from a study of T cells in tumors after PD-1 blockade. Study-wide background: Patients received pembrolizumab 200 mg every 3 weeks or cemiplimab 350 mg every 2 weeks.

TCRdb's table, derived via immunoSEQ multiplex PCR, lists solely in-frame clones and lacks some. Altogether some 43,000 clones are present, over 75% being singletons, with the ten largest covering under 5%. J was trimmed by 1 base and V by 5 bases; bases with no gene match: 6. The CDR3 is 16 amino acids. Germline values: CDR1 SGHVS, CDR2 FQNEAQ. The genes are TRBV7-8 and TRBJ1-1; TRBD1 matches 11 bases. The receptor was derived from a human donor with basal cell carcinoma. The sample here was PBMCs, taken before anti-PD-1 treatment. The CDR3 DNA sequence: TGTGCCAGCAGCCTCCGGGACAGGGGGTCGAACACTGAAGCTTTCTTT. Translation: CASSLRDRGSNTEAFF.